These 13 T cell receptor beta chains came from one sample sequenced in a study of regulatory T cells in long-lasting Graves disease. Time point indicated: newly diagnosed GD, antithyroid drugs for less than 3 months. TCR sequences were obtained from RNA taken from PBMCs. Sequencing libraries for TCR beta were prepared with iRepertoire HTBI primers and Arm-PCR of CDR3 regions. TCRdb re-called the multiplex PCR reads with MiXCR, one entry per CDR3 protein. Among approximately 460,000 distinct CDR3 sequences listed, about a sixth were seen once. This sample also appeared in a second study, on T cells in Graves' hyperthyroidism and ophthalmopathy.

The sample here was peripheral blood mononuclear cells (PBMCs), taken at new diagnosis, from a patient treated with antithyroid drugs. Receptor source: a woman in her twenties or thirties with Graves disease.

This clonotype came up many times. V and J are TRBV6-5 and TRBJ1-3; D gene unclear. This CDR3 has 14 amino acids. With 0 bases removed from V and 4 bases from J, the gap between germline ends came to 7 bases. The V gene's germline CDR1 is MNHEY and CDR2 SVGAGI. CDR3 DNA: TGTGCCAGCAGTTACTCTCGGGAAGGAAACACCATATATTTT. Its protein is CASSYSREGNTIYF.

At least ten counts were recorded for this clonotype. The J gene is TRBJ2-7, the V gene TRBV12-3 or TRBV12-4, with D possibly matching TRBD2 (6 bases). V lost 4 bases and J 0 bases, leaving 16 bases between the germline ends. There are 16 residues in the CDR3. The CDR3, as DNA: TGTGCCAGCAGTTCGGGACTTTCTAGAGGCTCCTACGAGCAGTACTTC. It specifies CASSSGLSRGSYEQYF.

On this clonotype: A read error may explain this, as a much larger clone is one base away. CDR3 nucleotide sequence: TGTGCCAGCAGCCAGGGACAGGGGAGGTACGAGCAGTACTTC. This gives the protein CASSQGQGRYEQYF. The V gene is TRBV5-5, the J gene TRBJ2-7, with 10 positions matching TRBD1. V shed 4 bases, J shed 4 bases, and the junction held 5 bases outside the gene matches. The CDR3 is made up of 14 amino acids. The germline gives CDR1 SGHKS, CDR2 YYEKEE (reference sequence).

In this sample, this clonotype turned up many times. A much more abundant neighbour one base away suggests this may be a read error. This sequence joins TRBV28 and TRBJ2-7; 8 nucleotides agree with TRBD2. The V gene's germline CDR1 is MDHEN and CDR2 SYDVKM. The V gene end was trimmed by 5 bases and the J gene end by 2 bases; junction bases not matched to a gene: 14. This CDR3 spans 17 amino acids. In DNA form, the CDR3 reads TGTGCCAGCAGTCCCACCTTGGGCGGGGGGATCCCCTACGAGCAGTACTTC. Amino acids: CASSPTLGGGIPYEQYF.

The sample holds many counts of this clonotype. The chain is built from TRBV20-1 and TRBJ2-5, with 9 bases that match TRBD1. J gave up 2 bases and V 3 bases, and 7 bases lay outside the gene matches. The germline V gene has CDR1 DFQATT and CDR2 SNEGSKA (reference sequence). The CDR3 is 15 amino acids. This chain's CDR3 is CSASDPGQGQETQYF. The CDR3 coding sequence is TGCAGTGCTAGCGATCCGGGACAGGGACAAGAGACCCAGTACTTC.

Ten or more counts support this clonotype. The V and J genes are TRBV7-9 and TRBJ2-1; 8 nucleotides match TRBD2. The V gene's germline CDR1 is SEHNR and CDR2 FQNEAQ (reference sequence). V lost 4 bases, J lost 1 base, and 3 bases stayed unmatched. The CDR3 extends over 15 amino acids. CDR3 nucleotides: TGTGCCAGCAGCTCAAAGCGGGAGTCCTACAATGAGCAGTTCTTC. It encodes CASSSKRESYNEQFF.

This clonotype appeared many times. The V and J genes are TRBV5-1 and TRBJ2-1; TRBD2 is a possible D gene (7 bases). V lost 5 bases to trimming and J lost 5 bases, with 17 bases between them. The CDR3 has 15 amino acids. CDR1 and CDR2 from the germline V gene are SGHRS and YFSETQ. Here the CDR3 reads CASSTDSGTHNEQFF. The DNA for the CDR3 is TGCGCCAGCAGTACGGACAGCGGGACACACAATGAGCAGTTCTTC.

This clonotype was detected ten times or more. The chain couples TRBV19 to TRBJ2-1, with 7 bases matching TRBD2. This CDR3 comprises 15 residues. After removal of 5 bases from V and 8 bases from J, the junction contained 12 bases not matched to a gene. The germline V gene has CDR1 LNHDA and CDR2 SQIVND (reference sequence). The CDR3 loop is CASSLRLAQRDEQFF. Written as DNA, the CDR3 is TGTGCCAGTAGTTTACGACTAGCCCAACGGGATGAGCAGTTCTTC.

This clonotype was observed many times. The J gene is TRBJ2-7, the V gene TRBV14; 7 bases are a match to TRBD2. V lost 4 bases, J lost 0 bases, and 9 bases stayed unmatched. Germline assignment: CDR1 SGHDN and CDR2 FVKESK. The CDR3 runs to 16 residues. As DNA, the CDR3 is TGTGCCAGCAGCCCCGTCGGGGGGTCCTACTCCTACGAGCAGTACTTC. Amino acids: CASSPVGGSYSYEQYF.

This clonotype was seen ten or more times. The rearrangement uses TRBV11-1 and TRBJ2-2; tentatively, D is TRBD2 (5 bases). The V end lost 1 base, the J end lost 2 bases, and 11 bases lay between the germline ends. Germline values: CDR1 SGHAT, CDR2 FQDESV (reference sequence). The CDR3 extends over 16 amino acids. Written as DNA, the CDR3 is TGTGCCAGCAGCTTAGAGCTAGCCACAAACACCGGGGAGCTGTTTTTT. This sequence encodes CASSLELATNTGELFF.

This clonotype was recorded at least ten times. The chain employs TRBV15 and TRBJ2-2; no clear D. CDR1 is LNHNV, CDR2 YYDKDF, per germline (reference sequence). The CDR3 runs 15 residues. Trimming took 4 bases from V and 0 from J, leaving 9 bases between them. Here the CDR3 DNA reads TGTGCCACCAGCAAGCGAGGTGCGAACACCGGGGAGCTGTTTTTT. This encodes CATSKRGANTGELFF.

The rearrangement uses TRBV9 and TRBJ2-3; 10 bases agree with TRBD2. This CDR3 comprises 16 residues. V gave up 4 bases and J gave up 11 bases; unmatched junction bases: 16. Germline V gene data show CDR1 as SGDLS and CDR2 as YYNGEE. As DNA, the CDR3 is TGTGCCAGCAGCACCGGGACTAGCGAGCGGTCGGGGGGGCAGTATTTT. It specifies CASSTGTSERSGGQYF.

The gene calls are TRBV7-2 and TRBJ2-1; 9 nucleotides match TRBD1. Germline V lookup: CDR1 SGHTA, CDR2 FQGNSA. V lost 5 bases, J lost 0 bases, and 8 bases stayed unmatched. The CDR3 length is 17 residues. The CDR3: CASSPRGQGYSYNEQFF. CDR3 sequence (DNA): TGTGCCAGCAGCCCAAGGGGACAGGGATACTCCTACAATGAGCAGTTCTTC.